This is a list of T cell receptor beta chains from one sample in a study of blood T cell repertoires in COVID-19. Data came from immunoSEQ multiplex PCR; TCRdb stores just in-frame clones and leaves some out. The sample records 180,000 or so clones, more than 65% being singletons. The sample consisted of PBMCs or T cells enriched from blood (not recorded which). The source is a man aged 45-60 years who had recovered from COVID-19. Each CDR3 is given with its conserved first and last residue. A D gene is named only where the DNA matches it firmly. Not every row has a clone size; where given, it reads once, few, many or a size class.

TRBJ1-1 | NA | TRBV7-2 | NA | TGTGCCAGCAGCTTTCAGGGAGAAGCTTTCTTT | CASSFQGEAFF
TRBJ1-6 | once | TRBV19 | TRBD1 | TGTGCCAGTAGTTCCCGAGGGGACAGCCGTAATTCACCCCTCCACTTT | CASSSRGDSRNSPLHF
TRBJ2-3 | NA | TRBV19 | TRBD1 | TGTGCCAGTAGGTCAGGACAGGGGGTCACAAATACGCAGTATTTT | CASRSGQGVTNTQYF
TRBJ2-1 | NA | TRBV27 | TRBD1 | TGTGCCAGCAGTTTATCGATTCGGACAGGGATACCCTCCTACAATGAGCAGTTCTTC | CASSLSIRTGIPSYNEQFF
TRBJ1-5 | NA | TRBV14 | NA | TGTGCCAGCAGCCAAGATCGGGCGGGGCGACCATATAGCAATCAGCCCCAGCATTTT | CASSQDRAGRPYSNQPQHF
TRBJ1-1 | NA | TRBV28 | TRBD1 | TGTGCCAGCAGTCAGACAGGGTCAATGAACACTGAAGCTTTCTTT | CASSQTGSMNTEAFF
TRBJ2-5 | once | TRBV19 | TRBD2 | TGTGCCAGTAGTACGGGACTAGCGGGGGGAAGTGAGACCCAGTACTTC | CASSTGLAGGSETQYF
TRBJ2-6 | once | TRBV18 | TRBD1 | TGTGCCAGCTCTCGGGAAAGACAGGGGGCGCAGTTCGGGGCCAACGTCCTGACTTTC | CASSRERQGAQFGANVLTF
TRBJ2-2 | NA | TRBV6-6 | TRBD2 | TGTGCCAGCAGTTACGGGACTAGCCCCGGGGGGGAGCTGTTTTTT | CASSYGTSPGGELFF
TRBJ2-3 | NA | TRBV18 | TRBD1 | TGTGCCAGCTCACCACTACAGGGGGGCACAGATACGCAGTATTTT | CASSPLQGGTDTQYF
TRBJ2-7 | NA | TRBV4-2 | TRBD2 | TGTGCCAGCAGCCAAGCTAGCGGGAGCTCCTACGAGCAGTACTTC | CASSQASGSSYEQYF
TRBJ2-6 | NA | TRBV18 | NA | TGTGCCAGCTCGCGGGAAGTGTCTGGGGCCAACGTCCTGACTTTC | CASSREVSGANVLTF
TRBJ2-3 | NA | TRBV7-6 | NA | TGTGCCAGCGGACGGGGAGGAACAGATACGCAGTATTTT | CASGRGGTDTQYF